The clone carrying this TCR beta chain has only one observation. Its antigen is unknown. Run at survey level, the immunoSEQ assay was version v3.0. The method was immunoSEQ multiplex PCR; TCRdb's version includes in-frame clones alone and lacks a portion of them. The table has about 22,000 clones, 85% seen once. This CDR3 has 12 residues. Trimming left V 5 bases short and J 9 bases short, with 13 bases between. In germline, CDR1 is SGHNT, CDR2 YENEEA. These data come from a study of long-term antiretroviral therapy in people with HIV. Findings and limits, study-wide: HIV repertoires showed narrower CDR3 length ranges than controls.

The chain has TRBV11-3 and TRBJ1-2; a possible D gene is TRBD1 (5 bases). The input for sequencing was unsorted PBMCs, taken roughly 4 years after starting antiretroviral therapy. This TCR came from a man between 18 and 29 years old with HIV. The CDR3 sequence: CASSVGGSSYTF. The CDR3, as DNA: TGTGCCAGCAGCGTCGGGGGGTCGAGCTACACCTTC.